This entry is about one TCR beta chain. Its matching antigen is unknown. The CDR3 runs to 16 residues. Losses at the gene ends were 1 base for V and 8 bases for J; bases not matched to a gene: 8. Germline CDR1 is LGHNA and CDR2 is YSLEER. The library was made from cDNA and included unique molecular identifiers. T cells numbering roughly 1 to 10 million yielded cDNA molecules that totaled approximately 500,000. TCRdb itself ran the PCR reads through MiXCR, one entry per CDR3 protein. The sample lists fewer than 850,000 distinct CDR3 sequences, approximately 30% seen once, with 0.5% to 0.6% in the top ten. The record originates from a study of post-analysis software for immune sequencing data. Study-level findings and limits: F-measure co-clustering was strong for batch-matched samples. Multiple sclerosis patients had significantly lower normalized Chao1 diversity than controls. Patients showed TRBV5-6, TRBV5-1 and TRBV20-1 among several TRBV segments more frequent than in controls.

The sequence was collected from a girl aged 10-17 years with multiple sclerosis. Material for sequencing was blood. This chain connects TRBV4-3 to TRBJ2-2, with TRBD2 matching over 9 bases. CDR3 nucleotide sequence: TGCGCCAGCAGCCAAGGGGGTCTAGCGGGAATAGGGGAGCTGTTTTTT. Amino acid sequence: CASSQGGLAGIGELFF.